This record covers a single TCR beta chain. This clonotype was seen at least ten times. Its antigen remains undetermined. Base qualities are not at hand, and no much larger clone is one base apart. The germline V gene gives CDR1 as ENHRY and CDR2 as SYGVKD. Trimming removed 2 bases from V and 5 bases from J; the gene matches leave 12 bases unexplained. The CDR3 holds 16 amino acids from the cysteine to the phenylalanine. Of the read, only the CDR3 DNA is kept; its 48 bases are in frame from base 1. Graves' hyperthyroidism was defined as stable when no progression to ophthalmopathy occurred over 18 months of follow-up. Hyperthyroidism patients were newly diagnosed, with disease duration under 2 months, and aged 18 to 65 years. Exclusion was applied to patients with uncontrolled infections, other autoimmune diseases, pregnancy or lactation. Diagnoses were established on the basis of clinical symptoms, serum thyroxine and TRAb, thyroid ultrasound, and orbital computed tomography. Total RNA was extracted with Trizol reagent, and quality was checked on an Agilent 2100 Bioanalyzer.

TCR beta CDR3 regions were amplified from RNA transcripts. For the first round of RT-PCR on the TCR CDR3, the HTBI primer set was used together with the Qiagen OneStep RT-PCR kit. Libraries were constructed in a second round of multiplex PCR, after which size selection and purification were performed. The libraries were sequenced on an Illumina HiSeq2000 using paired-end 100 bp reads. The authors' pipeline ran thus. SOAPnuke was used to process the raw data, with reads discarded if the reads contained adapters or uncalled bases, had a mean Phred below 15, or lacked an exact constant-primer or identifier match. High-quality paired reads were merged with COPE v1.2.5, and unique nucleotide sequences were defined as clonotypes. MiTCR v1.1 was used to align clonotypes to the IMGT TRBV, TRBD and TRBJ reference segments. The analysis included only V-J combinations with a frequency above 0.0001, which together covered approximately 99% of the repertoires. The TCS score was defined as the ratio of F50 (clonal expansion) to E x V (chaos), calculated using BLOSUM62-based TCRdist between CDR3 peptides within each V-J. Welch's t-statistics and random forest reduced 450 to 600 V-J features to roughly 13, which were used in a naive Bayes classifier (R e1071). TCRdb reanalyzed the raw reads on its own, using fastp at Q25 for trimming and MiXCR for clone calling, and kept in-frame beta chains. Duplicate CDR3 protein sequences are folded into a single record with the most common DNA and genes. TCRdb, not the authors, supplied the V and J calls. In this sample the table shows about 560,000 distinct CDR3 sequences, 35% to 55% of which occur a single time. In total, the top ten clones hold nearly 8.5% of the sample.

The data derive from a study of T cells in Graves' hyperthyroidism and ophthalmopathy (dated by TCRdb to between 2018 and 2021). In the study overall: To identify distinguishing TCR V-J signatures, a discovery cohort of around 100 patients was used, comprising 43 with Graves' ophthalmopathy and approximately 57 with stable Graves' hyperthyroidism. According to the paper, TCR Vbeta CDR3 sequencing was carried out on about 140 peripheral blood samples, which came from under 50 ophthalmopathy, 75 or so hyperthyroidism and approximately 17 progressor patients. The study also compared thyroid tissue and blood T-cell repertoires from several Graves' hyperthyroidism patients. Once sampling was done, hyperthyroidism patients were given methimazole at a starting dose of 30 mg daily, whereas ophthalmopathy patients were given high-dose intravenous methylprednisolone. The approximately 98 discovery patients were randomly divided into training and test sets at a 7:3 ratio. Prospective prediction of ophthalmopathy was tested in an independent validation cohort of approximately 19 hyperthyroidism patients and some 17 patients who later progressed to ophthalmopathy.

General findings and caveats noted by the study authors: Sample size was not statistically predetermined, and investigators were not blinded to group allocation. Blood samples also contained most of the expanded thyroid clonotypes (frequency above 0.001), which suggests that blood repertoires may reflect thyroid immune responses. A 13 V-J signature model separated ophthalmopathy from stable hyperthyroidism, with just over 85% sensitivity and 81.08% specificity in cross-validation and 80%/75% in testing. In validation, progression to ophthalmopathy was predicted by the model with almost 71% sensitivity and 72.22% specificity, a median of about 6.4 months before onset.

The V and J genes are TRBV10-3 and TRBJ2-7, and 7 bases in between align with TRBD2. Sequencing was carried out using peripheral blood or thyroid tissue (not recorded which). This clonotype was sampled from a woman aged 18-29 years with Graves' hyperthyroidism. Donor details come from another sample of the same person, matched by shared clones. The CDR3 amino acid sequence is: CAISEPGRHSDNEQYF. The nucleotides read TGTGCCATCAGTGAGCCCGGGAGGCACAGCGACAACGAGCAGTACTTC.